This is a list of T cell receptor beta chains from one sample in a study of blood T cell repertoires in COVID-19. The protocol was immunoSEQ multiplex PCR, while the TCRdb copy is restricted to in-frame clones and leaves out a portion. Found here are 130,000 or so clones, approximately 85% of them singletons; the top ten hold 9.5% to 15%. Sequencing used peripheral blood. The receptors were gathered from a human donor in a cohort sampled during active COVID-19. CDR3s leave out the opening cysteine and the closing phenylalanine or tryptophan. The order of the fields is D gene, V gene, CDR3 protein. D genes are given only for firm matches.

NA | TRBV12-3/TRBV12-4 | ASKREVSPLH
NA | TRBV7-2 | ASSPYSYEQY
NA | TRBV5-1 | ASSFGEAGTGELF
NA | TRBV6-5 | ASRGLSSYEQY
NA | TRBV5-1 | ASRDLQGGETQY
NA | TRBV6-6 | ASSTGHNQPQH
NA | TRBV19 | ASSAPRTPTTNEKLF
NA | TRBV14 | ASSQGRRKLNYGYT
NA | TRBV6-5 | ATTNRDQPQH
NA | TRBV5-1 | ASSLAGSYEQY
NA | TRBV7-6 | ASSPGRHSPQGGSGGANVLT
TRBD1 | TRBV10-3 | ANGLGTGSVNEQF
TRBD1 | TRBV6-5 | ASSQDRVSNQPQH
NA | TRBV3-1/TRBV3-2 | ASSLPRVGEPTEAF
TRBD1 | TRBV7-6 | ASSLDKGANTIY
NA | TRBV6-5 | ASSVGQGLLEPQH
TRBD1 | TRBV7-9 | ASSSSDRATYEQY
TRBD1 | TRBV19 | ASTTGGTGANVLT
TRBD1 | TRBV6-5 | ASTRGTGVHEQY
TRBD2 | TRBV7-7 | ASSLGFYRGVQETQY
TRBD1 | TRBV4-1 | ASSLPDREGSPLH
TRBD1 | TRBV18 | ASSLDRVYGYT
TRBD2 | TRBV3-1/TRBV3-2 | ASSQAPSGVLTGELF
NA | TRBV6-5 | ASRTAWIETQY
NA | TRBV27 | ASSLSWGALEKLF
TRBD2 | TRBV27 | ASSFVAGGKGTQY
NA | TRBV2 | ASRMGRPSTDTQY
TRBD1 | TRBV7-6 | ASSSTKDRANYGYT
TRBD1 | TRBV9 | ASSLTGGGYGYT
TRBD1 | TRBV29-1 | SVLGQGDEKLF
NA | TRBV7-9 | ASSLGPTGFVSDSPLH
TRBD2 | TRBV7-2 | ASSLAAGGLSDTQY